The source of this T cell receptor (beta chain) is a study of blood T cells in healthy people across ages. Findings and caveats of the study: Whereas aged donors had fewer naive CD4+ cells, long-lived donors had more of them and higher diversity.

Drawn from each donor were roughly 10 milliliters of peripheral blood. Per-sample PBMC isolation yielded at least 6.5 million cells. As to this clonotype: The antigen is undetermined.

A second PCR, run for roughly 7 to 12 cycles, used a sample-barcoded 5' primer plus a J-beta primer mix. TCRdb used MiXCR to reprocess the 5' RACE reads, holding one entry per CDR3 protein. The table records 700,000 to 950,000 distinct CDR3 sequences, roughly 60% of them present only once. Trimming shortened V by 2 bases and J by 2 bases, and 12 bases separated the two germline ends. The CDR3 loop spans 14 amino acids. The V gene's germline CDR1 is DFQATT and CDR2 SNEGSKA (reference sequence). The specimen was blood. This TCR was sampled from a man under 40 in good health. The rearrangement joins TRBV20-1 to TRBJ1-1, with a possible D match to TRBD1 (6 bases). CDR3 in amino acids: CSARPDSGNTEAFF. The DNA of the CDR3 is TGCAGTGCTAGACCGGACAGCGGTAACACTGAAGCTTTCTTT.